This TCR beta chain was captured by sequencing in a study of blood T cells in healthy people across ages. The authors ran a second PCR of roughly 7 to 11 cycles using a sample-barcoded 5' primer and a J-beta primer mix. TCRdb re-called the 5' RACE reads with MiXCR, one entry per CDR3 protein. The profile shows 750,000 to 850,000 distinct CDR3 sequences, 25% of them singletons. The CDR3 length is 17 residues. The V and J ends lost 0 bases and 4 bases respectively, with 16 bases between them. These data were likewise used in another study, on T cells of mothers and their children.

The sample consisted of blood. The clonotype comes from a boy aged 5 to 17 in good health. The J gene is TRBJ2-1, the V gene TRBV12-3 or TRBV12-4; D perhaps matches TRBD1 (6 bases). The CDR3 coding sequence is TGTGCCAGCAGTTTAGCGTCAGGGGACCTCAATTACAATGAGCAGTTCTTC. Its translation is CASSLASGDLNYNEQFF.